The rows below give T cell receptor beta chains drawn from one sample of a study of cytomegalovirus exposure and HLA in healthy donors. The table came from immunoSEQ multiplex PCR; TCRdb's copy has only in-frame clones and leaves some out. Of approximately 160,000 clones listed, about 82% are singletons. The sequencing input was PBMCs. The source of these receptors is a woman aged 18-29 years in good health and CMV-seronegative. Both conserved end residues are part of each CDR3. The D gene is left open where the match is weak. Size values are once, few and many counts, or a class for expanded clones, and some rows have none.

V gene: TRBV7-9; J gene: TRBJ2-1; D gene: .; clone size: few; CDR3 DNA: TGTGCCAGCAGCCCCGAGGGGGTCTTTTACAATGAGCAGTTCTTC; CDR3 protein: CASSPEGVFYNEQFF
V gene: TRBV28; J gene: TRBJ2-7; D gene: .; clone size: .; CDR3 DNA: TGTGCCAGCAACCAGGGGATCGAGCAGTACTTC; CDR3 protein: CASNQGIEQYF
V gene: TRBV5-1; J gene: TRBJ2-1; D gene: TRBD2; clone size: .; CDR3 DNA: TGCGCCAGCAGCTGGAGACTAGCGGGAGGGGGGTCCTACAATGAGCAGTTCTTC; CDR3 protein: CASSWRLAGGGSYNEQFF
V gene: TRBV5-4; J gene: TRBJ2-3; D gene: .; clone size: once; CDR3 DNA: TGTGCCAGCAGCTTCGATCGAGGGACTTTACGCACAGATACGCAGTATTTT; CDR3 protein: CASSFDRGTLRTDTQYF
V gene: TRBV7-9; J gene: TRBJ1-1; D gene: TRBD1; clone size: .; CDR3 DNA: TGTGCCAGCAGGACAGGGGGGGAAACTGAAGCTTTCTTT; CDR3 protein: CASRTGGETEAFF
V gene: TRBV28; J gene: TRBJ1-2; D gene: TRBD1; clone size: once; CDR3 DNA: TGTGCCAGCAGTTTATTCCATACGGGACAGAACTATGGCTACACCTTC; CDR3 protein: CASSLFHTGQNYGYTF
V gene: TRBV28; J gene: TRBJ2-1; D gene: TRBD1; clone size: .; CDR3 DNA: TGTGCCAGCAGTTCACCCGGGACAGGGGGCTACAATGAGCAGTTCTTC; CDR3 protein: CASSSPGTGGYNEQFF
V gene: TRBV28; J gene: TRBJ1-1; D gene: TRBD1; clone size: few; CDR3 DNA: TGTGCCAGCAGTTCGCCAGGGGGCGGGAACACTGAAGCTTTCTTT; CDR3 protein: CASSSPGGGNTEAFF
V gene: TRBV28; J gene: TRBJ1-2; D gene: TRBD1; clone size: .; CDR3 DNA: TGTGCCACGTTAGGGGGACAGCTAAATATCCTCCGGGGCTACACCTTC; CDR3 protein: CATLGGQLNILRGYTF
V gene: TRBV30; J gene: TRBJ1-5; D gene: TRBD1; clone size: .; CDR3 DNA: TGTGCCTGGAGCGCCGACAGGGGGCGAGGTCAGCCCCAGCATTTT; CDR3 protein: CAWSADRGRGQPQHF
V gene: TRBV23-1; J gene: TRBJ2-6; D gene: .; clone size: .; CDR3 DNA: TGCGCCAGCAGGCGTGGAGCATGGTCGATGGGGGCCAACGTCCTGACTTTC; CDR3 protein: CASRRGAWSMGANVLTF
V gene: TRBV6-1; J gene: TRBJ2-5; D gene: TRBD1; clone size: .; CDR3 DNA: TGTGCCGGCAGTGAAGCGAGGGGGCTCCAAGAGACCCAGTACTTC; CDR3 protein: CAGSEARGLQETQYF
V gene: TRBV28; J gene: TRBJ2-1; D gene: TRBD1; clone size: .; CDR3 DNA: TGTGCCAGCAGTTTAGTCTCCACAGGGGGCTCCTACAATGAGCAGTTCTTC; CDR3 protein: CASSLVSTGGSYNEQFF
V gene: TRBV27; J gene: TRBJ2-7; D gene: .; clone size: .; CDR3 DNA: TGTGCCAGCAGTTCTATCTCCGAGCAGTACTTC; CDR3 protein: CASSSISEQYF
V gene: TRBV7-2; J gene: TRBJ1-4; D gene: TRBD1; clone size: .; CDR3 DNA: TGTGCCAGCAGCTTAATTTCCGGGACAGGAAATGAAAAACTGTTTTTT; CDR3 protein: CASSLISGTGNEKLFF
V gene: TRBV28; J gene: TRBJ2-1; D gene: TRBD2; clone size: .; CDR3 DNA: TGTGCCAGCAGTCCCTTTCTAGCGGACTTTAACAATGAGCAGTTCTTC; CDR3 protein: CASSPFLADFNNEQFF
V gene: TRBV19; J gene: TRBJ2-7; D gene: .; clone size: .; CDR3 DNA: TGTGCCAGTAGTATTGAGGACAGCGACTCCTACGAGCAGTACTTC; CDR3 protein: CASSIEDSDSYEQYF
V gene: TRBV15; J gene: TRBJ2-7; D gene: .; clone size: .; CDR3 DNA: TGTGCCACCAGTCTAACCGTTAGCTCCTACGAGCAGTACTTC; CDR3 protein: CATSLTVSSYEQYF
V gene: TRBV19; J gene: TRBJ2-7; D gene: TRBD1; clone size: .; CDR3 DNA: TGTGCCAGTAGTAGTCCCCGACAGGGGTCCTACGAGCAGTACTTC; CDR3 protein: CASSSPRQGSYEQYF
V gene: TRBV6-5; J gene: TRBJ1-1; D gene: .; clone size: few; CDR3 DNA: TGTGCCAGCAGTTACGAGGGGAGGGGGGACACTGAAGCTTTCTTT; CDR3 protein: CASSYEGRGDTEAFF
V gene: TRBV6-1; J gene: TRBJ2-3; D gene: TRBD2; clone size: once; CDR3 DNA: TGTGCCAGCAGTGAAGCATTGGGGGAGGGCCTTGTAGATACGCAGTATTTT; CDR3 protein: CASSEALGEGLVDTQYF
V gene: TRBV18; J gene: TRBJ1-5; D gene: .; clone size: .; CDR3 DNA: TGTGCCAGCTCACAGGACATGGGCAATCAGCCCCAGCATTTT; CDR3 protein: CASSQDMGNQPQHF
V gene: TRBV29-1; J gene: TRBJ2-1; D gene: .; clone size: .; CDR3 DNA: TGCAGCGGACAGGTAACGGATGAGCAGTTCTTC; CDR3 protein: CSGQVTDEQFF
V gene: TRBV11-3; J gene: TRBJ2-1; D gene: TRBD2; clone size: .; CDR3 DNA: TGTGCCAGCAGCTTAAGGTCGTCCGGGAGGGCCAATGAGCAGTTCTTC; CDR3 protein: CASSLRSSGRANEQFF
V gene: TRBV28; J gene: TRBJ2-7; D gene: TRBD2; clone size: .; CDR3 DNA: TGTGCCAGCAGTTCCGCTCGGGGGGGCTCCTACGAGCAGTACTTC; CDR3 protein: CASSSARGGSYEQYF
V gene: TRBV30; J gene: TRBJ2-3; D gene: TRBD2; clone size: .; CDR3 DNA: TGTGCCTGGAGCGGGACTAGCGGGAGGTCTAGCACAGATACGCAGTATTTT; CDR3 protein: CAWSGTSGRSSTDTQYF
V gene: TRBV5-1; J gene: TRBJ2-1; D gene: TRBD2; clone size: once; CDR3 DNA: TGCGCCAGCAGCTTGGGTAGCGGGAGTAAACATGAGCAGTTCTTC; CDR3 protein: CASSLGSGSKHEQFF
V gene: TRBV30; J gene: TRBJ2-7; D gene: TRBD1; clone size: .; CDR3 DNA: TGTGCCTGGAGTGTCTACCCGCTCGGGACAGGGGGGACCTACGAGCAGTACTTC; CDR3 protein: CAWSVYPLGTGGTYEQYF
V gene: TRBV7-2; J gene: TRBJ2-7; D gene: TRBD1; clone size: .; CDR3 DNA: TGTGCCAGCAGCTCCAGATATCGACAGGGCAGCTCCTACGAGCAGTACTTC; CDR3 protein: CASSSRYRQGSSYEQYF
V gene: TRBV15; J gene: TRBJ2-7; D gene: .; clone size: few; CDR3 DNA: TGTGCCACCAGCTTGGACTTATCCTACGAGCAGTACTTC; CDR3 protein: CATSLDLSYEQYF
V gene: TRBV9; J gene: TRBJ2-7; D gene: TRBD2; clone size: .; CDR3 DNA: TGTGCCAGCAGTCGGGCTAGCGGGAGTGTCTACGAGCAGTACTTC; CDR3 protein: CASSRASGSVYEQYF
V gene: TRBV9; J gene: TRBJ2-3; D gene: .; clone size: .; CDR3 DNA: TGTGCCAGCAGCGTAGGTAGCGGTAGCACAGATACGCAGTATTTT; CDR3 protein: CASSVGSGSTDTQYF
V gene: TRBV5-6; J gene: TRBJ2-5; D gene: TRBD1; clone size: .; CDR3 DNA: TGTGCCAGCAGCCCGCGACAGGGACGAGAGACCCAGTACTTC; CDR3 protein: CASSPRQGRETQYF
V gene: TRBV10-3; J gene: TRBJ2-1; D gene: TRBD2; clone size: .; CDR3 DNA: TGTGCCATCAGTTCCGGGACTAGTCACAATGAGCAGTTCTTC; CDR3 protein: CAISSGTSHNEQFF
V gene: TRBV6-5; J gene: TRBJ2-4; D gene: TRBD1; clone size: .; CDR3 DNA: TGTGCCAGCAGTTACACAGGGGCGCAAGGCATTCAGTACTTC; CDR3 protein: CASSYTGAQGIQYF
V gene: TRBV5-1; J gene: TRBJ2-2; D gene: .; clone size: .; CDR3 DNA: TGCGCCAGCAGCTTGGAAGCGAAGAACACCGGGGAGCTGTTTTTT; CDR3 protein: CASSLEAKNTGELFF
V gene: TRBV7-9; J gene: TRBJ1-2; D gene: .; clone size: once; CDR3 DNA: TGTGCCAGCAGCCCTCTACCCGGGATTGACTACGGCTACACCTTC; CDR3 protein: CASSPLPGIDYGYTF
V gene: TRBV5-1; J gene: TRBJ2-3; D gene: TRBD2; clone size: .; CDR3 DNA: TGCGCCAGCAGCGGGACTAGCGGAGCGGCTCAGCAGTATTTT; CDR3 protein: CASSGTSGAAQQYF
V gene: TRBV6-4; J gene: TRBJ2-3; D gene: TRBD2; clone size: few; CDR3 DNA: TGTGCCAGCAGTGTTGAGACTAGCGGGAGTGATACGCAGTATTTT; CDR3 protein: CASSVETSGSDTQYF
V gene: TRBV1; J gene: TRBJ2-4; D gene: .; clone size: .; CDR3 DNA: TGCACCAGCACCCAGGAACCCCTTGCGGGAGTGGCTCACATTCAGTACTTC; CDR3 protein: CTSTQEPLAGVAHIQYF
V gene: TRBV19; J gene: TRBJ2-2; D gene: .; clone size: .; CDR3 DNA: TGTGCCAGTAGTATCGAGCGGAACCGGAACACCGGGGAGCTGTTTTTT; CDR3 protein: CASSIERNRNTGELFF
V gene: TRBV5-5; J gene: TRBJ2-7; D gene: .; clone size: .; CDR3 DNA: TGTGCCAGCAGTTTGCCAGGGGGGATGGAGCAGTACTTC; CDR3 protein: CASSLPGGMEQYF
V gene: TRBV5-6; J gene: TRBJ2-1; D gene: .; clone size: .; CDR3 DNA: TGTGCCAGCAGCTTCGGGGTCTCCTACAATGAGCAGTTCTTC; CDR3 protein: CASSFGVSYNEQFF
V gene: TRBV28; J gene: TRBJ2-7; D gene: .; clone size: once; CDR3 DNA: TGTGCCAGCCGCTTACTTAACGAGCAGTACTTC; CDR3 protein: CASRLLNEQYF
V gene: TRBV15; J gene: TRBJ2-7; D gene: TRBD2; clone size: .; CDR3 DNA: TGTGCCACCAGCAGAGGGACTAGTCCGGGTTACGAGCAGTACTTC; CDR3 protein: CATSRGTSPGYEQYF
V gene: TRBV7-2; J gene: TRBJ2-3; D gene: .; clone size: .; CDR3 DNA: TGTGCCAGCAGCCCCCCGGGGGCAGATACGCAGTATTTT; CDR3 protein: CASSPPGADTQYF
V gene: TRBV19; J gene: TRBJ2-5; D gene: .; clone size: .; CDR3 DNA: TGTGCCAGTAGTATAGGTGAGGGGACCCAGTACTTC; CDR3 protein: CASSIGEGTQYF
V gene: TRBV5-1; J gene: TRBJ2-7; D gene: TRBD2; clone size: .; CDR3 DNA: TGCGCCAGCAGCTGGGAGGGCGGGAGTTACGAGCAGTACTTC; CDR3 protein: CASSWEGGSYEQYF